This T cell receptor beta chain was recorded in a study of cytomegalovirus exposure and HLA in healthy donors (TCRdb year 2017). In the study overall: According to a later analysis, one platform produced both the roughly 110 validation repertoires and the roughly 650 repertoires of the first cohort. Besides the first cohort of around 670 subjects, a separate validation cohort made up of 90 to 150 different subjects was used. The study aimed to test whether signatures of past pathogen exposure could be identified by cataloging public T cell receptors. To predict cytomegalovirus infection status, the study brought together high-throughput TCR immunosequencing, statistical association of individual TCRs with disease status, and machine learning.

Findings and caveats that apply to the study as a whole: The classifier was reported to diagnose cytomegalovirus status with high specificity and sensitivity in both the original and validation cohorts. While some public TCRs were present in many individuals, most TCR sequences turned up only very rarely across donors. Subsequent analysis determined that TCRs grouped into clusters in the first cohort also showed a tendency toward co-occurrence across the 120 or so validation repertoires, and 85% to 95% of cluster scores exceeded 0. According to the authors, the approach could potentially be generalized to other disease states and immunological phenotypes. In vitro tests confirmed that a few of the cytomegalovirus-associated TCR beta chains recognize cytomegalovirus antigens. A later analysis lacked HLA typing for the validation cohort, so it scored co-occurrence in that cohort across all 120 or so repertoires. In the study, about 150 TCR beta chains were listed as associated with cytomegalovirus.

The germline V gene gives CDR1 as SNHLY and CDR2 as FYNNEI. Measured from the cysteine to the phenylalanine, the CDR3 is 13 residues long. This entry keeps only the CDR3 DNA: 39 bases, framed from base 1. V ends up 7 bases short and J 5 bases short, with an unmatched junction base count of 4. The donors were included in the validation cohort of 100 to 150 subjects, a group kept apart from the approximately 700-subject first cohort. Worth noting for this clone: The specificity of this receptor is unknown. Base qualities are not recorded, but no much larger clone differs from it by a single base.

Library preparation used the immunoSEQ multiplex PCR assay. The original pipeline was this. A statistical classification framework was built to diagnose cytomegalovirus status from the catalog of TCR beta chain sequences. Here the immuneACCESS table is served through TCRdb, limited to in-frame sequences with V and J called. Missing clones are a known gap in these copies; in checked studies unresolved V genes cover under half, and the rest lacks a known reason. That table is the source of V, J and clone size, and D and trimming were worked out from the DNA. Present in this sample are a few hundred thousand clones, 80% to 85% of which were seen just once. The biggest ten clones account for over 13% of the sample.

The sequence links TRBV2 to TRBJ1-1, with 10 central nucleotides matching TRBD1. The TCR originated in a woman under 40 in good health and CMV-seropositive. The sequencing sample was made of PBMCs. The CDR3 region: CASTTDRGTEAFF. Read as DNA, the sequence is TGTGCCAGCACCACGGACAGGGGGACTGAAGCTTTCTTT. Extended through the reference TRBV2 and TRBJ1-1 proteins, this CDR3 yields the full variable domain: EPEVTQTPSHQVTQMGQEVILRCVPISNHLYFYWYRQILGQKVEFLVSFYNNEISEKSEIFDDQFSVERPDGSNFTLKIRSTKLEDSAMYFCASTTDRGTEAFFGQGTRLTVV.